The sequence of this T cell receptor (beta chain) was determined in a study of CD8+ T cells in alopecia areata. The study, taken as a whole, reports: Lesional scalp, notably in alopecia totalis/universalis, had clonality above that of normal scalp.

About this clone: Its antigen remains unidentified.

Extracted from the samples, RNA was reverse transcribed into cDNA to serve as the sequencing template. The assay was immunoSEQ multiplex PCR, and TCRdb's table has in-frame clones only and misses some. The sample includes 100,000 to 150,000 clones, around 45% seen only once; the top ten take 10% to 13%. Germline assignment: CDR1 SQVTM and CDR2 ANQGSEA. This CDR3 comprises 13 residues. V gave up 4 bases and J gave up 0 bases, with 10 bases separating them. Peripheral blood and lesional scalp punch biopsies were taken from alopecia areata patients. Researchers picked out CD4+ and CD8+ T cells from PBMCs by sorting.

The source material was NKG2D-low CD8+ T cells sorted from blood. The chain has TRBV29-1 and TRBJ2-7; possible D gene TRBD2, 5 bases. The TCR was taken from a human donor with alopecia areata. CDR3 amino acids: CSVVSVNSYEQYF. The CDR3 DNA reads as TGCAGCGTTGTTAGCGTAAACTCCTACGAGCAGTACTTC.